This T cell receptor (beta chain) is drawn from a study of blood T cells in healthy people across ages. Study-wide results and limits: There were more naive CD4+ cells and higher diversity in long-lived donors than in aged donors. Diversity of TCR beta correlated strongly with naive T cell percentage.

The germline gives CDR1 SGHRS, CDR2 YFSETQ. V lost 1 base to trimming and J lost 3 bases; unmatched junction nucleotides: 10. The CDR3 extends over 17 amino acids. Donors were systemically healthy Caucasian individuals from Russia aged about 6 to 100 years. Regarding this clonotype: The antigen is unknown.

Using a J-beta primer mix together with a sample-barcoded 5' primer, a second PCR was run for roughly 6 to 12 cycles. Each CDR3 protein gets one entry after TCRdb re-called the 5' RACE reads with MiXCR. The table has hundreds of thousands of distinct CDR3 sequences, under 25% seen once. This TCR derives from a man in his 70s in good health. The sequenced sample consisted of blood. The V gene is TRBV5-1, the J gene TRBJ2-3, with 8 bases matching TRBD1. The CDR3 spells CASSLIGGQGRTDTQYF. CDR3 coding DNA: TGCGCCAGCAGCTTGATAGGCGGACAGGGTAGGACAGATACGCAGTATTTT.